This T cell receptor beta chain is from a study of response to subunit inactivated influenza vaccine. TCRdb recomputed calls from the RT-PCR reads with MiXCR, one row per CDR3 protein. The sample has 500,000 or so distinct CDR3 sequences, about 15% seen once. V shed 8 bases and J shed 1 base, with 11 bases lying between them. The CDR3 is made up of 13 amino acids. The germline gives CDR1 MNHNS, CDR2 SASEGT. This receptor was obtained from a man aged 50 to 75 who received an inactivated influenza vaccine. The V gene is TRBV6-1, the J gene TRBJ2-5; D might be TRBD1 (5 bases). The sequencing used CD4+ T cells sorted from PBMCs, collected approximately 25 months after vaccination. As DNA, the CDR3 is TGTGCCAGCGCCCAGGGAAGCCAAGAGACCCAGTACTTC. Amino acids: CASAQGSQETQYF.